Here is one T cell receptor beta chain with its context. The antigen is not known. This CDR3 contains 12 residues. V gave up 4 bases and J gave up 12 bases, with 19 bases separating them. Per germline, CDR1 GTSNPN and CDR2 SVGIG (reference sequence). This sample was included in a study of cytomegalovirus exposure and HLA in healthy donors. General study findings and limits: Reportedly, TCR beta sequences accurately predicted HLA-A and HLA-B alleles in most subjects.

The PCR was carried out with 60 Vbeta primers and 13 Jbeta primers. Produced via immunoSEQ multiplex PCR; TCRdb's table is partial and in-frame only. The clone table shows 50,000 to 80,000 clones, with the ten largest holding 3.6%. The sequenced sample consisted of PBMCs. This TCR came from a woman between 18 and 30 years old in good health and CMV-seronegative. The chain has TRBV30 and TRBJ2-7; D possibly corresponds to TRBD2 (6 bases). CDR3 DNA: TGTGCCTGGATCCCCCCCGGGCACGGGGGGTACTTC. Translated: CAWIPPGHGGYF.